This T cell receptor (beta chain) was retrieved from a study of T cells in Graves' hyperthyroidism and ophthalmopathy. Study-wide results and caveats: Peripheral blood also featured most of the thyroid clonotypes expanded above 0.001. Model output signaled ophthalmopathy a median roughly six months ahead of onset.

The CDR3 is 17 residues long. After removal of 2 bases from V and 0 bases from J, the junction contained 8 bases not matched to a gene. Germline-derived CDR1 and CDR2 are LGHDT and YNNKEL (reference sequence). TCR beta CDR3 sequences were amplified from RNA transcripts. Using the HTBI primer set, a first-round RT-PCR was run on the TCR CDR3. TCRdb reanalysed the multiplex PCR reads using MiXCR and keeps one entry per CDR3 protein. Seen here are around 440,000 distinct CDR3 sequences, 15% to 18% observed once, and the top ten hold over 12%. In the case of this clonotype: No antigen is known for it.

The authors deemed Graves' hyperthyroidism stable absent ophthalmopathy progression within 18 months. On the basis of clinical symptoms, serum thyroxine and TRAb, thyroid ultrasound and orbital computed tomography, diagnoses were made. Sequencing was carried out using blood. The receptor was derived from a young woman with Graves' hyperthyroidism. J is TRBJ2-7 and V is TRBV3-1, with 9 bases lining up with TRBD2. The CDR3 here is CASSQPGLASGSYEQYF. Written as DNA, the CDR3 is TGTGCCAGCAGCCAACCGGGACTAGCTTCGGGCTCCTACGAGCAGTACTTC.